Only a few counts were recorded for the clone carrying this TCR beta chain. This entry is derived from a study of tumor-infiltrating lymphocytes in localized non-small cell lung cancer. CDR1 is GTSNPN, CDR2 SVGIG, per germline (reference sequence). The CDR3 runs to 15 residues. V lost 2 bases and J lost 4, with 12 bases in between. Libraries were prepared by immunoSEQ multiplex PCR; TCRdb keeps only in-frame clonotypes and omits some of them. This table has some 22,000 clones, just under 70% appearing once. The rearrangement uses TRBV30 and TRBJ2-6; perhaps TRBD2 as D (6 bases). This TCR was recovered from a human donor with non-small cell lung cancer. The sequenced sample was lung tumor tissue. The CDR3 DNA sequence: TGTGCCTGGAGTTTAGGAGGGCGGGGGGCCAACGTCCTGACTTTC. Translation gives CAWSLGGRGANVLTF.